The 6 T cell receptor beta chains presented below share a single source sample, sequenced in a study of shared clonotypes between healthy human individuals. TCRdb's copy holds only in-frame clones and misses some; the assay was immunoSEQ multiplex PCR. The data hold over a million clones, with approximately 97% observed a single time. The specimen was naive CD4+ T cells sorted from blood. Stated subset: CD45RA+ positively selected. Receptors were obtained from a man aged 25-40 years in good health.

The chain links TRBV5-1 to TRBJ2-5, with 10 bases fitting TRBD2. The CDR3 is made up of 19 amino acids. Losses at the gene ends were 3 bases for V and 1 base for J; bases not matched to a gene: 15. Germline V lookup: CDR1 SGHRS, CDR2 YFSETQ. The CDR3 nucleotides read TGCGCCAGCAGCTCCCAGCGGGAGGGCCGGTTAAGTATCCAAGAGACCCAGTACTTC. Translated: CASSSQREGRLSIQETQYF.

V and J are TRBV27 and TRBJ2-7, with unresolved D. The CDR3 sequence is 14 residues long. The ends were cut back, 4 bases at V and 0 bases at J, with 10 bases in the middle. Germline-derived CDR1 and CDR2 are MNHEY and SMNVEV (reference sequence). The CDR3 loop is CASSSLGISYEQYF. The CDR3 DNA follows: TGTGCCAGCAGTTCCCTCGGCATCTCCTACGAGCAGTACTTC.

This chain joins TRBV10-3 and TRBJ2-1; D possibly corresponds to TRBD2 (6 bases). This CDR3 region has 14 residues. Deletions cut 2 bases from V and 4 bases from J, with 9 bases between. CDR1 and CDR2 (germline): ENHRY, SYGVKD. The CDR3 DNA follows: TGTGCCATCAGTGAGGGGAGGCTATACAATGAGCAGTTCTTC. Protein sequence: CAISEGRLYNEQFF.

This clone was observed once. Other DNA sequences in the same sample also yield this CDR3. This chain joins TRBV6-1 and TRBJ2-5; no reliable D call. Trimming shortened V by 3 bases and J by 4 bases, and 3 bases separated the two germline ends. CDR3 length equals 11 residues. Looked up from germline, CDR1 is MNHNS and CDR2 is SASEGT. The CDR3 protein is CASSEVETQYF. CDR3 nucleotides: TGTGCCAGCAGTGAGGTAGAGACCCAGTACTTC.

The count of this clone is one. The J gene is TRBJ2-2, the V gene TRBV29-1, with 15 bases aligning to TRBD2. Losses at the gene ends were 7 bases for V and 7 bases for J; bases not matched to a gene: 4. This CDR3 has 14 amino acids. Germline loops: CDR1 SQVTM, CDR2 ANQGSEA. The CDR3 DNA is TGCAGCGCCGGGACTAGCGGGAGGATCGGGGAGCTGTTTTTT. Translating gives CSAGTSGRIGELFF.

Written as DNA, the CDR3 is TGTGCCAGCAGGATACAGCGGGAGGGCCCGAACACCGGGGAGCTGTTTTTT. It specifies CASRIQREGPNTGELFF. V and J are TRBV2 and TRBJ2-2, with 10 bases identical to TRBD2. CDR1 SNHLY and CDR2 FYNNEI come from the germline V gene. Trimming at V came to 6 bases and at J to 0 bases, leaving 7 bases not matched to a gene. The CDR3 length is 17 residues.